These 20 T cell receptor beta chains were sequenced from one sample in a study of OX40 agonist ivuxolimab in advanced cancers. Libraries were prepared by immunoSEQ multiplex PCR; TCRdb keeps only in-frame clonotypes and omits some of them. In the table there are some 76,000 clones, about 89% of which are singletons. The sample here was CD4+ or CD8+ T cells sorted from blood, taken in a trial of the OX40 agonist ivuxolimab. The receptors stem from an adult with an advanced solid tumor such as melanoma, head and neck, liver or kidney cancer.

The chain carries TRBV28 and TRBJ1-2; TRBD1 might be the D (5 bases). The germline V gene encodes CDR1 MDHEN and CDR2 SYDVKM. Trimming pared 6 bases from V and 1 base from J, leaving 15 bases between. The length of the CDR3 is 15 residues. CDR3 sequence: CASSPPRGNNYGYTF. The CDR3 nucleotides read TGTGCCAGCAGCCCACCTAGGGGAAATAACTATGGCTACACCTTC.

The CDR3 bases are TGTGCCAGCAGCGCAGCGGGGGGTCAAGTCGGAGAGCAGTTCTTC. This sequence encodes CASSAAGGQVGEQFF. The rearrangement uses TRBV9 and TRBJ2-1; TRBD2 agrees at 9 bases. Germline V gene sequence: CDR1 SGDLS, CDR2 YYNGEE. Unmatched junction bases numbered 11, after V lost 3 bases and J lost 10 bases. This CDR3 spans 15 amino acids.

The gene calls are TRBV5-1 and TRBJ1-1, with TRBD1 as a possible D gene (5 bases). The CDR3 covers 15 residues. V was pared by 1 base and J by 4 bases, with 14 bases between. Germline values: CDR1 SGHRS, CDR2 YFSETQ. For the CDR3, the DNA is TGCGCCAGCAGCTTGATGACAATGGGGACCACTGAAGCTTTCTTT. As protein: CASSLMTMGTTEAFF.

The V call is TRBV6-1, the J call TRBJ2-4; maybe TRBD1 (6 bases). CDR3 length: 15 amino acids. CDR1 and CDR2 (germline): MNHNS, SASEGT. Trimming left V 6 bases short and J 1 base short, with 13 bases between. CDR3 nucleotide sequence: TGTGCCAGCAGGGGTACAGGGCTGGCCAAAAACATTCAGTACTTC. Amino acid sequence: CASRGTGLAKNIQYF.

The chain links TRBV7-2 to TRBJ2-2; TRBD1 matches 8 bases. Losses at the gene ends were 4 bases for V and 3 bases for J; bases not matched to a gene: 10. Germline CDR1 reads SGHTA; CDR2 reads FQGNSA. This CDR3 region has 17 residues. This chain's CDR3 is CASSSDRGFADTGELFF. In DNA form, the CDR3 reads TGTGCCAGCAGCTCAGACAGGGGCTTCGCTGACACCGGGGAGCTGTTTTTT. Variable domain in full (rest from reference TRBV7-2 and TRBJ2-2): GAGVSQSPSNKVTEKGKDVELRCDPISGHTALYWYRQSLGQGLEFLIYFQGNSAPDKSGLPSDRFSAERTGGSVSTLTIQRTQQEDSAVYLCASSSDRGFADTGELFFGEGSRLTVL.

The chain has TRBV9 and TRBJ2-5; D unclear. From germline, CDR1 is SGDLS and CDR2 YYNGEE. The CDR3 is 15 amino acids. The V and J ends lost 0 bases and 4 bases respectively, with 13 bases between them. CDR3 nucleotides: TGTGCCAGCAGCGTAGAGGACCAGCTGGGAGAGACCCAGTACTTC. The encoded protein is CASSVEDQLGETQYF. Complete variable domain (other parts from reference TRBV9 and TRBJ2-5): DSGVTQTPKHLITATGQRVTLRCSPRSGDLSVYWYQQSLDQGLQFLIQYYNGEERAKGNILERFSAQQFPDLHSELNLSSLELGDSALYFCASSVEDQLGETQYFGPGTRLLVL.

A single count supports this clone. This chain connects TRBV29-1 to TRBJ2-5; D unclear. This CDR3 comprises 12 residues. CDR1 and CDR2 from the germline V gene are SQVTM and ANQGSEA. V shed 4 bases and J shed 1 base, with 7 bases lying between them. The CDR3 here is CSVAHGQETQYF. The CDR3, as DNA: TGCAGCGTTGCTCACGGCCAAGAGACCCAGTACTTC.

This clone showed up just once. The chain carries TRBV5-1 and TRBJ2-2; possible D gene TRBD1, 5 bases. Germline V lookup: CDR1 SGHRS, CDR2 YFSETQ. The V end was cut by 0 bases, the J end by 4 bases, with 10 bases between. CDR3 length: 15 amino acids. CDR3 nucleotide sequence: TGCGCCAGCAGCTTGGTAGGGGCTACCACCGGGGAGCTGTTTTTT. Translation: CASSLVGATTGELFF.

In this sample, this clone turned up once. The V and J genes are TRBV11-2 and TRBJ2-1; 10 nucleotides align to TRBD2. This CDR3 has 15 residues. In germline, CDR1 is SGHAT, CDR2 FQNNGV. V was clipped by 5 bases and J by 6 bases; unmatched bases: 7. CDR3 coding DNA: TGTGCCAGCAGCACGGCCGGGACTAGCGTCAATGAGCAGTTCTTC. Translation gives CASSTAGTSVNEQFF. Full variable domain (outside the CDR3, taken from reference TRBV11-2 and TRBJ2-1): EAGVAQSPRYKIIEKRQSVAFWCNPISGHATLYWYQQILGQGPKLLIQFQNNGVVDDSQLPKDRFSAERLKGVDSTLKIQPAKLEDSAVYLCASSTAGTSVNEQFFGPGTRLTVL.

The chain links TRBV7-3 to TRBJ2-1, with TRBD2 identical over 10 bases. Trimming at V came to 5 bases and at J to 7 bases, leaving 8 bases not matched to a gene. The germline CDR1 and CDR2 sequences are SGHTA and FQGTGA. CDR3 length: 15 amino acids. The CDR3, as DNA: TGTGCCAGCAGCCCAAACAAGCGGGAGGGAAATGAGCAGTTCTTC. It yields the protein CASSPNKREGNEQFF. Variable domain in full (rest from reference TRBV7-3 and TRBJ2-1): GAGVSQTPSNKVTEKGKYVELRCDPISGHTALYWYRQSLGQGPEFLIYFQGTGAADDSGLPNDRFFAVRPEGSVSTLKIQRTERGDSAVYLCASSPNKREGNEQFFGPGTRLTVL.

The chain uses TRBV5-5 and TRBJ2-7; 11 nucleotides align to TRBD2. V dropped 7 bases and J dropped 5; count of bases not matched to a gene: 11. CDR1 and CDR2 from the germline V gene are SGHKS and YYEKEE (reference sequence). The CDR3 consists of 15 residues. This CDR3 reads CASGARSGGADEQYF. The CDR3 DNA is TGTGCCAGCGGCGCCCGTAGCGGGGGGGCCGACGAGCAGTACTTC.

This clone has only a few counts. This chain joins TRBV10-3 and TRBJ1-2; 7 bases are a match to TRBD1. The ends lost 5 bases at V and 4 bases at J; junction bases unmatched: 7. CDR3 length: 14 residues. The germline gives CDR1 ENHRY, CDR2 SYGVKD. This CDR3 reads CAISYDRAGYGYTF. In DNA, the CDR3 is TGTGCCATCAGTTACGACAGGGCTGGCTATGGCTACACCTTC.

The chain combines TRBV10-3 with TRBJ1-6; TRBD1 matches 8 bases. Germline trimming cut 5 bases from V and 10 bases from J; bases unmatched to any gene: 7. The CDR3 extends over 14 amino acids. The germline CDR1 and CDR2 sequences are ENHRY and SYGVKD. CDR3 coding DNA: TGTGCCATCAGTCCAGACAGGGGCCAATCACCCCTCCACTTT. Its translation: CAISPDRGQSPLHF.

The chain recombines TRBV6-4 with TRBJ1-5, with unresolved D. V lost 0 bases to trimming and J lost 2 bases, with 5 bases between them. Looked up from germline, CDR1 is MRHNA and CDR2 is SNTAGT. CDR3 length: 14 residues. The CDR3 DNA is TGTGCCAGCAGTGACTCTAAGGGCAATCAGCCCCAGCATTTT. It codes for CASSDSKGNQPQHF.

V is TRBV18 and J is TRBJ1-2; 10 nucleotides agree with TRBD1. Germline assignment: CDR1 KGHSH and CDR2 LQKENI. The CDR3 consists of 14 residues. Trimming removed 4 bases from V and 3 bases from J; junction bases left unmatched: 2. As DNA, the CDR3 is TGTGCCAGCTCACAAGGGACAGGGGACTATGGCTACACCTTC. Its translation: CASSQGTGDYGYTF. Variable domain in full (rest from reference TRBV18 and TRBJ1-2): NAGVMQNPRHLVRRRGQEARLRCSPMKGHSHVYWYRQLPEEGLKFMVYLQKENIIDESGMPKERFSAEFPKEGPSILRIQQVVRGDSAAYFCASSQGTGDYGYTFGSGTRLTVV.

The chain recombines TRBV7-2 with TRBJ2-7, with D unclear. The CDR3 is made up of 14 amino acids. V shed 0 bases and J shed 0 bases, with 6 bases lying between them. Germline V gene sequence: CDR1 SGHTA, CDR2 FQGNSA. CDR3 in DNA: TGTGCCAGCAGCTTAGCGGGGATCTCCTACGAGCAGTACTTC. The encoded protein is CASSLAGISYEQYF. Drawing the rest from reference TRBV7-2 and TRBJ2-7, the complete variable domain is GAGVSQSPSNKVTEKGKDVELRCDPISGHTALYWYRQSLGQGLEFLIYFQGNSAPDKSGLPSDRFSAERTGGSVSTLTIQRTQQEDSAVYLCASSLAGISYEQYFGPGTRLTVT.

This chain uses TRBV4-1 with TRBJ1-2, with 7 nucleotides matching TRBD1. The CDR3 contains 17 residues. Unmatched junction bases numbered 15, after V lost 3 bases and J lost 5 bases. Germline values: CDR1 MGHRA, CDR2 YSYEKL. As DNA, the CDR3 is TGCGCCAGCAGCCACCTCACCCCCCTGGGGACAGCTTATGGCTACACCTTC. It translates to CASSHLTPLGTAYGYTF.

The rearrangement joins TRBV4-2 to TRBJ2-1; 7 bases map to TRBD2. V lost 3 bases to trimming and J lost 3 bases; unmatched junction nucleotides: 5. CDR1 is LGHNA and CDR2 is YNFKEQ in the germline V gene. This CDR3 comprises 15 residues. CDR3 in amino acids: CASSHQGGVYNEQFF. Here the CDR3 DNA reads TGTGCCAGCAGCCATCAGGGAGGGGTCTACAATGAGCAGTTCTTC.

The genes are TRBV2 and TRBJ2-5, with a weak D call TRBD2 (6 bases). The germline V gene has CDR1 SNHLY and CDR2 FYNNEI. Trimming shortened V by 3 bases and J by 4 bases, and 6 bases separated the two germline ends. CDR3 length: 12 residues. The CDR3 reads CASSDGGETQYF. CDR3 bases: TGTGCCAGCAGTGACGGGGGAGAGACCCAGTACTTC.

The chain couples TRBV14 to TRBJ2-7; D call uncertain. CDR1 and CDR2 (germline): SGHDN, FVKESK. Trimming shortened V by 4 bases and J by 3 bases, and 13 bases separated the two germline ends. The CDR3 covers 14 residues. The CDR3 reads CASSRPGPYYEQYF. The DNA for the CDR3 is TGTGCCAGCAGCCGTCCCGGGCCCTACTACGAGCAGTACTTC.